The T cell receptor beta chain under discussion was sequenced for a study of TIL therapy for anti-PD-1-resistant metastatic lung cancer. The wider study: By whole-exome sequencing, median non-synonymous tumor mutation burden was around 1.5 mutations per megabase.

Overall study findings and caveats: This highly selected cohort may not generalize to typical lung cancer patients.

Time point: pre-treatment sample, taken before nivolumab and TIL therapy. The CDR3 loop spans 18 amino acids. The trim removed 0 bases at V and 7 bases at J, leaving 10 bases unmatched. The germline V gene has CDR1 SGDLS and CDR2 YYNGEE. Of note for this clone: What it recognizes is unknown.

Sequencing used immunoSEQ v3. Assay used: immunoSEQ multiplex PCR; TCRdb lists only in-frame clones, some missing. The sample lists more than 9,500 clones, approximately 80% occurring once. The chain has TRBV9 and TRBJ2-2, with 12 bases matching TRBD2. The receptor was derived from a person aged 25-85 years with non-small cell lung cancer. Material: blood, obtained at baseline. The chain's CDR3 is CASSVEGLAGGPGGELFF. The DNA for the CDR3 is TGTGCCAGCAGCGTAGAGGGGCTAGCGGGAGGGCCAGGCGGGGAGCTGTTTTTT.